The 29 T cell receptor beta chains listed next were all sequenced from one sample in a study of blood T cell repertoires in COVID-19. Assay used: immunoSEQ multiplex PCR; TCRdb lists only in-frame clones, some missing. This table has about 320,000 clones, roughly 88% appearing once. Sequenced sample: peripheral blood. These TCRs come from a woman aged 45-65 years with acute or convalescent COVID-19.

The chain has TRBV24-1 and TRBJ2-1, with TRBD2 matching over 10 bases. Germline trimming cut 5 bases from V and 5 bases from J; bases unmatched to any gene: 8. This CDR3 contains 16 residues. The germline V gene encodes CDR1 KGHDR and CDR2 SFDVKD. CDR3 bases: TGTGCCACCAGTGGGGCTAGCGGGAGTTGGGACAATGAGCAGTTCTTC. Translation gives CATSGASGSWDNEQFF.

The rearrangement joins TRBV6-1 to TRBJ2-7, with D possibly TRBD2 on 5 matching bases. Germline CDR1 is MNHNS and CDR2 is SASEGT. CDR3 length: 17 residues. Trimming stripped 0 bases from V and 1 base from J, with 16 bases between. CDR3 sequence reads: CASSEAAYPGGSYEQYF. DNA of the CDR3: TGTGCCAGCAGTGAAGCAGCCTACCCGGGCGGGTCCTACGAGCAGTACTTC.

V gene TRBV28 combines with J gene TRBJ2-7, with D perhaps matching TRBD2 (7 bases). Germline loops: CDR1 MDHEN, CDR2 SYDVKM. V lost 5 bases, J lost 0 bases, and 23 bases lay in between. There are 18 residues in the CDR3. In DNA form, the CDR3 reads TGTGCCAGCAGTCCCCCCGTGGGGGGGCCGCCAGGCTCCTACGAGCAGTACTTC. It codes for CASSPPVGGPPGSYEQYF.

The chain uses TRBV29-1 and TRBJ1-1; TRBD1 matches 8 bases. The trim removed 5 bases at V and 5 bases at J, leaving 7 bases unmatched. CDR1 and CDR2 from the germline V gene are SQVTM and ANQGSEA. The CDR3 sequence is 13 residues long. As DNA, the CDR3 is TGCAGCGTTAGGACAGGGCCAGGGACTGAAGCTTTCTTT. The encoded protein is CSVRTGPGTEAFF.

This clone showed up just a few times. J is TRBJ1-2 and V is TRBV18; D gene uncertain. Germline lookup yields CDR1 KGHSH and CDR2 LQKENI. Trimming shortened V by 6 bases and J by 4 bases, and 15 bases separated the two germline ends. The CDR3 spans 14 residues. CDR3: CASSPEADLYGYTF. CDR3 sequence (DNA): TGTGCCAGCTCCCCCGAGGCGGATCTCTATGGCTACACCTTC. The complete variable domain, with remaining parts taken from reference TRBV18 and TRBJ1-2, reads NAGVMQNPRHLVRRRGQEARLRCSPMKGHSHVYWYRQLPEEGLKFMVYLQKENIIDESGMPKERFSAEFPKEGPSILRIQQVVRGDSAAYFCASSPEADLYGYTFGSGTRLTVV.

V is TRBV5-4 and J is TRBJ2-6; 7 bases map to TRBD1. V trimming: 6 bases; J trimming: 4 bases; junction bases outside the gene matches: 10. The germline gives CDR1 SGHNT, CDR2 YYREEE (reference sequence). This CDR3 is 16 amino acids long. CDR3 protein: CASTQGHSTGANVLTF. CDR3 in DNA: TGTGCCAGCACACAGGGGCATTCTACAGGGGCCAACGTCCTGACTTTC.

This clone was seen a few times. The chain couples TRBV4-3 to TRBJ1-2; D may be TRBD1 (6 bases). The V end was cut by 1 base, the J end by 3 bases, with 12 bases between. Germline V gene sequence: CDR1 LGHNA, CDR2 YSLEER. The CDR3 has 15 amino acids. The CDR3 DNA follows: TGCGCCAGCAGCCAAGCTCAGGGGTTTGACTATGGCTACACCTTC. Its translation: CASSQAQGFDYGYTF.

The chain couples TRBV7-9 to TRBJ1-5, with D possibly TRBD1 on 6 matching bases. The CDR3 has 12 amino acids. V was shortened by 5 bases and J by 6 bases, with 8 bases between the two germline ends. Looked up from germline, CDR1 is SEHNR and CDR2 is FQNEAQ (reference sequence). CDR3 amino acids: CASSPGVQPQHF. The CDR3 DNA follows: TGTGCCAGCAGCCCAGGGGTTCAGCCCCAGCATTTT. Complete variable domain (other parts from reference TRBV7-9 and TRBJ1-5): DTGVSQNPRHKITKRGQNVTFRCDPISEHNRLYWYRQTLGQGPEFLTYFQNEAQLEKSRLLSDRFSAERPKGSFSTLEIQRTEQGDSAMYLCASSPGVQPQHFGDGTRLSIL.

CDR3 sequence: CASSLDPTYEQYF. CDR3 bases: TGTGCCAGCAGCTTGGATCCCACCTACGAGCAGTACTTC. The gene calls are TRBV5-4 and TRBJ2-7; D is unresolved. V lost 0 bases, J lost 2 bases, and 6 bases lay in between. The CDR3 is 13 residues long. Germline V gives CDR1 SGHNT, CDR2 YYREEE (reference sequence).

V usage is TRBV18 and J usage is TRBJ2-7; no clear D. V lost 1 base and J 3 bases, leaving 10 bases between the germline ends. The CDR3 is 14 residues long. Germline V CDR1 and CDR2: KGHSH, LQKENI. The CDR3 DNA reads as TGTGCCAGCTCACCACTGGCGACAATCTACGAGCAGTACTTC. This codes for CASSPLATIYEQYF.

This clone was recorded once. The V and J genes are TRBV20-1 and TRBJ1-2; 10 positions match TRBD1. Germline loops: CDR1 DFQATT, CDR2 SNEGSKA (reference sequence). The CDR3 sequence is 15 residues long. V was pared by 3 bases and J by 8 bases, with 12 bases of the junction left unmatched. The CDR3 sequence: CSASIPGQGLRGYTF. The CDR3 DNA is TGCAGTGCTAGTATACCGGGACAGGGGTTGAGGGGCTACACCTTC.

This chain joins TRBV7-3 and TRBJ2-2; a weak D match, TRBD2 (6 bases). This CDR3 comprises 13 residues. The ends were cut back, 5 bases at V and 5 bases at J, with 9 bases in the middle. Germline CDR1 SGHTA, CDR2 FQGTGA. The CDR3 bases are TGTGCCAGCAGCCCCGGGGGAACCGGGGAGCTGTTTTTT. As protein: CASSPGGTGELFF.

The chain carries TRBV2 and TRBJ2-4, with 7 nucleotides matching TRBD2. Germline-derived CDR1 and CDR2 are SNHLY and FYNNEI. This CDR3 has 12 residues. V was pared by 4 bases and J by 15 bases, with 9 bases of the junction left unmatched. The CDR3 nucleotides read TGTGCCAGCAGTGTCAGCCGGGAGGTTTCGTACTTC. Translation: CASSVSREVSYF.

This chain uses TRBV3-1 (or the pseudogene TRBV3-2) with TRBJ2-1, with a possible D match to TRBD2 (5 bases). Trimming took off 1 base at V and 9 bases at J, with 10 bases between the two ends. The CDR3 length is 13 residues. CDR1 is LGHDT and CDR2 is YNNKEL in the germline V gene (reference sequence). The CDR3 nucleotides are TGTGCCAGCAGCCAAGTCGAGGGTAGTGAGCAGTTCTTC. This translates into CASSQVEGSEQFF.

J is TRBJ2-1 and V is TRBV11-2; 10 bases map to TRBD1. The CDR3 spans 16 residues. V shed 1 base and J 0 bases; nucleotides not matched to a gene: 0. Germline V lookup: CDR1 SGHAT, CDR2 FQNNGV. The DNA of the CDR3 is TGTGCCAGCAGCTTAGGGACAGGGGGCTCCTACAATGAGCAGTTCTTC. It yields the protein CASSLGTGGSYNEQFF.

This clone was seen once. This chain uses TRBV2 with TRBJ2-1, with 9 bases identical to TRBD1. CDR1 is SNHLY, CDR2 FYNNEI, per germline. This CDR3 has 15 residues. V trimming: 4 bases; J trimming: 2 bases; junction bases outside the gene matches: 3. The DNA of the CDR3 is TGTGCCAGCAGTGCTCGGACAGGGGCCTACAATGAGCAGTTCTTC. Residues: CASSARTGAYNEQFF.

CDR3 nucleotides: TGTGCCAGCAGTATACAGGGAGACAATCAGCCCCAGCATTTT. Protein sequence: CASSIQGDNQPQHF. The rearrangement joins TRBV6-6 to TRBJ1-5; the D gene is possibly TRBD1 (6 bases). This CDR3 is 14 amino acids long. V lost 5 bases and J lost 3, with 11 bases in between. Germline V gives CDR1 MNHNY, CDR2 SVGAGI (reference sequence).

The chain links TRBV24-1 to TRBJ1-5; maybe TRBD1 (6 bases). Germline assignment: CDR1 KGHDR and CDR2 SFDVKD. The length of the CDR3 is 17 residues. With 7 bases removed from V and 0 bases from J, the gap between germline ends came to 18 bases. DNA for the CDR3: TGTGCCACCAGCCCACTGGGTGGGGGGGCTAGCAATCAGCCCCAGCATTTT. It codes for CATSPLGGGASNQPQHF.

In this sample, this clone turned up a few times. The CDR3 reads CASSLGLAGAYEQYF. For the CDR3, the DNA is TGCGCCAGCAGCCTTGGACTAGCGGGAGCCTACGAGCAGTACTTC. The chain links TRBV4-3 to TRBJ2-7, with TRBD2 identical over 13 bases. The V gene end was trimmed by 4 bases and the J gene end by 2 bases; junction bases not matched to a gene: 2. The CDR3 is made up of 15 amino acids. Germline V gene lookup returns CDR1 LGHNA and CDR2 YSLEER.

The chain combines TRBV5-5 with TRBJ2-1; 11 nucleotides line up with TRBD2. This CDR3 is 16 amino acids long. V trimming: 4 bases; J trimming: 4 bases; junction bases outside the gene matches: 7. Per germline, CDR1 SGHKS and CDR2 YYEKEE (reference sequence). The CDR3 bases are TGTGCCAGCAGCGCACCTAGCGGGAGGTCGTACAATGAGCAGTTCTTC. This codes for CASSAPSGRSYNEQFF.

The gene calls are TRBV7-2 and TRBJ2-1, with a tentative D call TRBD2 (7 bases). This CDR3 has 15 residues. Trimming stripped 4 bases from V and 11 bases from J, with 21 bases between. Germline V gives CDR1 SGHTA, CDR2 FQGNSA. The CDR3 bases are TGTGCCAGCAGCTGGGTTGGGGGGGGCGGCTCAAAGCAGTTCTTC. This codes for CASSWVGGGGSKQFF. Based on the CDR3 plus reference TRBV7-2 and TRBJ2-1, the full variable domain is GAGVSQSPSNKVTEKGKDVELRCDPISGHTALYWYRQSLGQGLEFLIYFQGNSAPDKSGLPSDRFSAERTGGSVSTLTIQRTQQEDSAVYLCASSWVGGGGSKQFFGPGTRLTVL.

This clone was seen at least ten times. The chain recombines TRBV10-3 with TRBJ1-1, with 10 bases identical to TRBD1. The CDR3 contains 14 residues. V was clipped by 7 bases and J by 3 bases; unmatched bases: 5. The germline V gene encodes CDR1 ENHRY and CDR2 SYGVKD. As DNA, the CDR3 is TGTGCCATCACTTCGGACAGGGGGTACACTGAAGCTTTCTTT. Its protein is CAITSDRGYTEAFF.

This clone appeared a single time. The chain has TRBV28 and TRBJ2-7; 7 bases line up with TRBD2. CDR1 is MDHEN and CDR2 is SYDVKM in the germline V gene. The CDR3 totals 15 residues. V dropped 10 bases and J dropped 0; count of bases not matched to a gene: 12. CDR3 region: CAILGGGTHSYEQYF. CDR3 in DNA: TGTGCCATCCTTGGGGGGGGGACCCACTCCTACGAGCAGTACTTC.

This chain connects TRBV6-2 or TRBV6-3 to TRBJ2-1; TRBD2 matches at 7 bases. CDR1 is MNHEY, CDR2 SVGEGT, per germline. V lost 0 bases and J lost 1; bases outside the gene matches: 6. There are 17 residues in the CDR3. The CDR3 loop reads CASSYSERDRSYNEQFF. As DNA, the CDR3 is TGTGCCAGCAGTTACTCAGAGCGGGATAGATCCTACAATGAGCAGTTCTTC.

The rearrangement joins TRBV27 to TRBJ1-6; D gene ambiguous. The CDR3 is 15 amino acids. Trimming removed 0 bases from V and 10 bases from J, with 13 bases in between. The germline CDR1 and CDR2 sequences are MNHEY and SMNVEV (reference sequence). CDR3 in DNA: TGTGCCAGCAGTTTATCGTGGACGGGAGGATCACCCCTCCACTTT. Its protein product is CASSLSWTGGSPLHF.

CDR3 nucleotides: TGTGCCAGCAGCCGGACTGGGACTAGCGGAGCTAGCACAGATACGCAGTATTTT. This encodes CASSRTGTSGASTDTQYF. V is TRBV11-2 and J is TRBJ2-3, with 11 bases identical to TRBD2. The CDR3 contains 18 residues. CDR1 is SGHAT, CDR2 FQNNGV, per germline. Trimming took 5 bases from V and 0 from J; bases not matched to a gene: 10.

The chain combines TRBV5-1 with TRBJ1-1, with no clear D. V was trimmed by 0 bases and J by 1 base, leaving 16 bases between them. Per germline, CDR1 SGHRS and CDR2 YFSETQ. The CDR3 is 17 residues long. CDR3 loop: CASSLALAAPGNTEAFF. In DNA, the CDR3 is TGCGCCAGCAGCTTGGCACTGGCGGCGCCTGGGAACACTGAAGCTTTCTTT.

The chain employs TRBV18 and TRBJ2-1; no clear D gene. Per the germline V gene, CDR1 is KGHSH and CDR2 is LQKENI. The CDR3 consists of 14 residues. The V end was cut by 3 bases, the J end by 7 bases, with 13 bases between. Here the CDR3 DNA reads TGTGCCAGCTCACCTCCGGAGAACCGGAATGAGCAGTTCTTC. This codes for CASSPPENRNEQFF. Using reference TRBV18 and TRBJ2-1 for the parts outside the CDR3, the full variable domain is NAGVMQNPRHLVRRRGQEARLRCSPMKGHSHVYWYRQLPEEGLKFMVYLQKENIIDESGMPKERFSAEFPKEGPSILRIQQVVRGDSAAYFCASSPPENRNEQFFGPGTRLTVL.

This clone showed up just once. The chain joins TRBV9 to TRBJ1-3; D is possibly TRBD1 (6 bases). There are 15 residues in the CDR3. Germline V gene sequence: CDR1 SGDLS, CDR2 YYNGEE. The germline V and J ends were trimmed by 4 bases and 2 bases, with 13 bases remaining between them. CDR3 nucleotide sequence: TGTGCCAGCAGCCCGCCAACAGGGCCTGGAAACACCATATATTTT. This gives the protein CASSPPTGPGNTIYF.